A single sample gave rise to the 21 T cell receptor beta chains below, sequenced in a study of T cell responses to AZD1222 COVID-19 vaccine. Clones were read by immunoSEQ multiplex PCR, and TCRdb kept only the in-frame ones, dropping some. The repertoire consists of some 150,000 clones, with approximately 87% occurring once and the leading ten covering around 4.5%. Sequenced material: peripheral blood, taken 28 days after the second AZD1222 dose. The receptor source for this set is an adult who received the AZD1222 COVID-19 vaccine.

The CDR3 is CASSPGTDQETQYF. DNA for the CDR3: TGCGCCAGCAGCCCAGGGACGGATCAAGAGACCCAGTACTTC. This sequence joins TRBV5-1 and TRBJ2-5, with D perhaps being TRBD1 or TRBD2 (5 bases each). The germline V gene has CDR1 SGHRS and CDR2 YFSETQ. V lost 4 bases and J 2 bases, leaving 12 bases between the germline ends. The CDR3 is 14 residues long.

The chain recombines TRBV5-4 with TRBJ2-1, with D perhaps being TRBD1 or TRBD2 (5 bases each). The CDR3 is 15 residues long. Germline loops: CDR1 SGHNT, CDR2 YYREEE (reference sequence). V was pared by 3 bases and J by 8 bases, with 18 bases between. The CDR3 nucleotides read TGTGCCAGCAGCTCCCGGGACGAGCCTTGGGATGAGCAGTTCTTC. Translated, it gives CASSSRDEPWDEQFF.

The rearrangement joins TRBV28 to TRBJ1-5; 9 nucleotides align to TRBD1. CDR1 and CDR2 (germline): MDHEN, SYDVKM. The CDR3 length is 15 residues. V was pared by 6 bases and J by 7 bases, with 10 bases of the junction left unmatched. CDR3: CASRSPGQGLQPQHF. The CDR3 nucleotides are TGTGCCAGCAGATCCCCGGGACAGGGTTTGCAGCCCCAGCATTTT.

This chain joins TRBV27 and TRBJ2-2; 7 bases line up with TRBD1. Germline CDR1 and CDR2: MNHEY and SMNVEV (reference sequence). With 3 bases clipped from V and 5 bases from J, the junction kept 12 bases outside the gene matches. The length of the CDR3 is 17 residues. CDR3 loop: CASSFRGPLRGTGELFF. The DNA of the CDR3 is TGTGCCAGCAGTTTTAGGGGGCCTCTTAGGGGTACCGGGGAGCTGTTTTTT.

The chain carries TRBV18 and TRBJ1-6; D gene ambiguous. Germline V gives CDR1 KGHSH, CDR2 LQKENI. The germline V and J ends were trimmed by 6 bases and 10 bases, with 7 bases remaining between them. The CDR3 consists of 11 residues. CDR3 loop: CASSPGSPLHF. CDR3 in DNA: TGTGCCAGCTCGCCTGGCTCACCCCTCCACTTT.

The chain employs TRBV19 and TRBJ2-1; D is unresolved. The germline gives CDR1 LNHDA, CDR2 SQIVND (reference sequence). This CDR3 has 16 amino acids. Between the trimmed V and J ends, which lost 6 bases and 5 bases, there was a span of 20 bases. CDR3 amino acids: CASRSLTPPYDNEQFF. Here the CDR3 DNA reads TGTGCCAGTAGGTCCCTTACACCCCCGTACGACAATGAGCAGTTCTTC.

This chain links TRBV4-1 with TRBJ1-2; D unresolved. Germline-derived CDR1 and CDR2 are MGHRA and YSYEKL. This CDR3 contains 16 residues. The V gene lost 2 bases and the J gene lost 3 bases, with 16 bases spanning the gap. The DNA of the CDR3 is TGCGCCAGCAGCCAACCCCGGCTGGGCACACACTATGGCTACACCTTC. This encodes CASSQPRLGTHYGYTF.

The chain couples TRBV7-8 to TRBJ1-5, with 7 positions matching TRBD1. V gave up 1 base and J gave up 5 bases; unmatched junction bases: 8. The germline V gene encodes CDR1 SGHVS and CDR2 FQNEAQ. The CDR3 has 16 amino acids. The CDR3 coding sequence is TGTGCCAGCAGCTTAGTACCCGTCCAGGGGGATCAGCCCCAGCATTTT. It is translated as CASSLVPVQGDQPQHF.

The chain combines TRBV2 with TRBJ1-3; D possibly corresponds to TRBD1 (5 bases). Trimming cost V 6 bases and J 3 bases, with 9 bases left between them. Looked up from germline, CDR1 is SNHLY and CDR2 is FYNNEI. CDR3 length equals 13 residues. The CDR3 coding sequence is TGTGCCAGCAGACAGGCCTATGGAAACACCATATATTTT. Residues: CASRQAYGNTIYF.

The J gene is TRBJ1-2, the V gene TRBV30, with D maybe TRBD1 (6 bases). This CDR3 has 15 amino acids. V was clipped by 0 bases and J by 0 bases, with 11 bases between them. The germline V gene encodes CDR1 GTSNPN and CDR2 SVGIG (reference sequence). CDR3 coding DNA: TGTGCCTGGAGTGTATTACAGGGAGCTAACTATGGCTACACCTTC. Translated: CAWSVLQGANYGYTF. Looking up the rest from reference TRBV30 and TRBJ1-2 gives the full variable domain: SQTIHQWPATLVQPVGSPLSLECTVEGTSNPNLYWYRQAAGRGLQLLFYSVGIGQISSEVPQNLSASRPQDRQFILSSKKLLLSDSGFYLCAWSVLQGANYGYTFGSGTRLTVV.

The J gene is TRBJ2-7, the V gene TRBV19, with D tentatively TRBD1 (5 bases). Germline V CDR1 and CDR2: LNHDA, SQIVND (reference sequence). This CDR3 contains 13 residues. The V end lost 4 bases, the J end lost 2 bases, and 9 bases lay between the germline ends. The CDR3: CASSNRQTYEQYF. In nucleotides, the CDR3 is TGTGCCAGTAGTAACCGACAGACCTACGAGCAGTACTTC.

The chain links TRBV7-9 to TRBJ1-4, with a tentative D call TRBD1 (5 bases). The V gene lost 6 bases and the J gene lost 7 bases, with 12 bases spanning the gap. CDR1 and CDR2 (germline): SEHNR, FQNEAQ (reference sequence). The CDR3 totals 13 residues. CDR3 sequence (DNA): TGTGCCAGCAGTACAGGAGGGAGTGAAAAACTGTTTTTT. Translation gives CASSTGGSEKLFF. Complete variable domain (other parts from reference TRBV7-9 and TRBJ1-4): DTGVSQNPRHKITKRGQNVTFRCDPISEHNRLYWYRQTLGQGPEFLTYFQNEAQLEKSRLLSDRFSAERPKGSFSTLEIQRTEQGDSAMYLCASSTGGSEKLFFGSGTQLSVL.

The chain has TRBV2 and TRBJ2-7; D not resolved. Looked up from germline, CDR1 is SNHLY and CDR2 is FYNNEI. The CDR3 contains 12 residues. Trimming took 5 bases from V and 3 from J, leaving 8 bases between them. The CDR3 DNA follows: TGTGCCAGCAGTCCCTCGGGCTACGAGCAGTACTTC. Protein: CASSPSGYEQYF.

The chain carries TRBV7-2 and TRBJ2-7; 11 bases line up with TRBD2. Germline V CDR1 and CDR2: SGHTA, FQGNSA. V shed 5 bases and J 1 base; nucleotides not matched to a gene: 4. This CDR3 comprises 15 residues. The CDR3 sequence: CASSVTSGVSYEQYF. CDR3 sequence (DNA): TGTGCCAGCAGCGTGACTAGCGGGGTTTCCTACGAGCAGTACTTC.

A few counts support this clone. The V call is TRBV6-5, the J call TRBJ1-6; D ambiguous. CDR1 and CDR2 (germline): MNHEY, SVGAGI. V lost 4 bases to trimming and J lost 7 bases, with 5 bases between them. The CDR3 has 12 residues. CDR3 amino acids: CASSSRNSPLHF. In DNA, the CDR3 is TGTGCCAGCAGTTCTAGAAATTCACCCCTCCACTTT.

The genes are TRBV9 and TRBJ2-2; 9 bases are shared with TRBD1. The V gene end was trimmed by 0 bases and the J gene end by 6 bases; junction bases not matched to a gene: 6. The CDR3 consists of 16 residues. Germline lookup yields CDR1 SGDLS and CDR2 YYNGEE. DNA of the CDR3: TGTGCCAGCAGCGTAGGGACAGGGGTCATCTCCGGGGAGCTGTTTTTT. Protein sequence: CASSVGTGVISGELFF.

This rearrangement joins TRBV3-1 (or the pseudogene TRBV3-2) to TRBJ1-3; D possibly corresponds to TRBD1 (6 bases). V lost 7 bases and J lost 0, with 13 bases in between. This CDR3 is built from 15 residues. Per germline, CDR1 LGHDT and CDR2 YNNKEL (reference sequence). The CDR3 sequence is CASTSSGASGNTIYF. Here the CDR3 DNA reads TGTGCCAGCACCTCTTCAGGGGCCTCTGGAAACACCATATATTTT.

This clone occurred once. V and J are TRBV6-5 and TRBJ1-1, with 8 positions matching TRBD1. Germline V gives CDR1 MNHEY, CDR2 SVGAGI. Trimming cost V 6 bases and J 7 bases; bases outside gene matches: 13. This CDR3 is built from 15 residues. The CDR3 bases are TGTGCCAGCAGCCGATCAGGGGGCGCGATGGGTGAAGCTTTCTTT. Translated, it gives CASSRSGGAMGEAFF.

The V call is TRBV6-5, the J call TRBJ1-1; a weak D match, TRBD1 (5 bases). This CDR3 spans 13 amino acids. Germline CDR1 and CDR2: MNHEY and SVGAGI. V lost 8 bases and J 5 bases, leaving 15 bases between the germline ends. The CDR3 loop is CASQVGGGTEAFF. The DNA for the CDR3 is TGTGCCAGCCAGGTTGGCGGGGGTACTGAAGCTTTCTTT.

The chain employs TRBV7-8 and TRBJ1-2, with a weak D call TRBD1 (5 bases). The CDR3 extends over 15 amino acids. Between the trimmed V and J ends, which lost 2 bases and 2 bases, there was a span of 12 bases. Germline CDR1 and CDR2: SGHVS and FQNEAQ. The CDR3 DNA reads TGTGCCAGCAGCTTACTTTACAGGACGAACTATGGCTACACCTTC. Amino acid sequence: CASSLLYRTNYGYTF.

V usage is TRBV5-4 and J usage is TRBJ2-3; D perhaps matches TRBD2 (7 bases). Germline loops: CDR1 SGHNT, CDR2 YYREEE (reference sequence). The germline V and J ends were trimmed by 4 bases and 1 base, with 10 bases remaining between them. The length of the CDR3 is 14 residues. CDR3 residues: CASSQGGGTDTQYF. CDR3 DNA: TGTGCCAGCAGCCAAGGGGGGGGCACAGATACGCAGTATTTT. The whole variable domain, filled in from reference TRBV5-4 and TRBJ2-3, reads ETGVTQSPTHLIKTRGQQVTLRCSSQSGHNTVSWYQQALGQGPQFIFQYYREEENGRGNFPPRFSGLQFPNYSSELNVNALELDDSALYLCASSQGGGTDTQYFGPGTRLTVL.